This entry is about one TCR beta chain. The sample originates from a study of control samples from healthy donors and cancer patients. This CDR3 contains 13 residues. Trimming shortened V by 6 bases and J by 3 bases, and 12 bases separated the two germline ends. CDR1 and CDR2 from the germline V gene are MNHNY and SVGAGI (reference sequence). Only in-frame clones appear in the TCRdb table, and some are missing; sequencing was by immunoSEQ multiplex PCR. This sample has over 200,000 clones, with around 79% found just once. This chain links TRBV6-6 with TRBJ2-7, with D possibly TRBD1 on 6 matching bases. Sequenced sample: PBMCs. The clonotype comes from a woman in her sixties with lung cancer. This CDR3 is CASSRQADYEQYF. The DNA for the CDR3 is TGTGCCAGCAGCCGACAGGCGGACTACGAGCAGTACTTC.